Described below is a single TCR beta chain sequence and its context. As yet, its antigen is unknown. This sample is part of a study of cytomegalovirus exposure and HLA in healthy donors. Overall study context: The same platform as the 666 first-cohort repertoires was used for the 95 to 150 validation repertoires, a later analysis reported. Study findings and constraints: 150 or so TCR beta chains were listed as cytomegalovirus-associated.

The assay was immunoSEQ multiplex PCR, and TCRdb's table has in-frame clones only and misses some. The repertoire holds 120,000 or so clones, with around nine tenths as singletons. This CDR3 has 15 amino acids. V lost 9 bases, J lost 0 bases, and 18 bases lay in between. Germline V CDR1 and CDR2: MNHNS, SASEGT. This chain links TRBV6-1 with TRBJ2-7; D might be TRBD2 (7 bases). The sample comprised PBMCs. The TCR comes from a man aged 30 to 45 in good health and CMV-seronegative. The CDR3: CASGGGGRSSYEQYF. The CDR3 coding sequence is TGTGCCAGTGGGGGGGGCGGTAGGAGCTCCTACGAGCAGTACTTC.